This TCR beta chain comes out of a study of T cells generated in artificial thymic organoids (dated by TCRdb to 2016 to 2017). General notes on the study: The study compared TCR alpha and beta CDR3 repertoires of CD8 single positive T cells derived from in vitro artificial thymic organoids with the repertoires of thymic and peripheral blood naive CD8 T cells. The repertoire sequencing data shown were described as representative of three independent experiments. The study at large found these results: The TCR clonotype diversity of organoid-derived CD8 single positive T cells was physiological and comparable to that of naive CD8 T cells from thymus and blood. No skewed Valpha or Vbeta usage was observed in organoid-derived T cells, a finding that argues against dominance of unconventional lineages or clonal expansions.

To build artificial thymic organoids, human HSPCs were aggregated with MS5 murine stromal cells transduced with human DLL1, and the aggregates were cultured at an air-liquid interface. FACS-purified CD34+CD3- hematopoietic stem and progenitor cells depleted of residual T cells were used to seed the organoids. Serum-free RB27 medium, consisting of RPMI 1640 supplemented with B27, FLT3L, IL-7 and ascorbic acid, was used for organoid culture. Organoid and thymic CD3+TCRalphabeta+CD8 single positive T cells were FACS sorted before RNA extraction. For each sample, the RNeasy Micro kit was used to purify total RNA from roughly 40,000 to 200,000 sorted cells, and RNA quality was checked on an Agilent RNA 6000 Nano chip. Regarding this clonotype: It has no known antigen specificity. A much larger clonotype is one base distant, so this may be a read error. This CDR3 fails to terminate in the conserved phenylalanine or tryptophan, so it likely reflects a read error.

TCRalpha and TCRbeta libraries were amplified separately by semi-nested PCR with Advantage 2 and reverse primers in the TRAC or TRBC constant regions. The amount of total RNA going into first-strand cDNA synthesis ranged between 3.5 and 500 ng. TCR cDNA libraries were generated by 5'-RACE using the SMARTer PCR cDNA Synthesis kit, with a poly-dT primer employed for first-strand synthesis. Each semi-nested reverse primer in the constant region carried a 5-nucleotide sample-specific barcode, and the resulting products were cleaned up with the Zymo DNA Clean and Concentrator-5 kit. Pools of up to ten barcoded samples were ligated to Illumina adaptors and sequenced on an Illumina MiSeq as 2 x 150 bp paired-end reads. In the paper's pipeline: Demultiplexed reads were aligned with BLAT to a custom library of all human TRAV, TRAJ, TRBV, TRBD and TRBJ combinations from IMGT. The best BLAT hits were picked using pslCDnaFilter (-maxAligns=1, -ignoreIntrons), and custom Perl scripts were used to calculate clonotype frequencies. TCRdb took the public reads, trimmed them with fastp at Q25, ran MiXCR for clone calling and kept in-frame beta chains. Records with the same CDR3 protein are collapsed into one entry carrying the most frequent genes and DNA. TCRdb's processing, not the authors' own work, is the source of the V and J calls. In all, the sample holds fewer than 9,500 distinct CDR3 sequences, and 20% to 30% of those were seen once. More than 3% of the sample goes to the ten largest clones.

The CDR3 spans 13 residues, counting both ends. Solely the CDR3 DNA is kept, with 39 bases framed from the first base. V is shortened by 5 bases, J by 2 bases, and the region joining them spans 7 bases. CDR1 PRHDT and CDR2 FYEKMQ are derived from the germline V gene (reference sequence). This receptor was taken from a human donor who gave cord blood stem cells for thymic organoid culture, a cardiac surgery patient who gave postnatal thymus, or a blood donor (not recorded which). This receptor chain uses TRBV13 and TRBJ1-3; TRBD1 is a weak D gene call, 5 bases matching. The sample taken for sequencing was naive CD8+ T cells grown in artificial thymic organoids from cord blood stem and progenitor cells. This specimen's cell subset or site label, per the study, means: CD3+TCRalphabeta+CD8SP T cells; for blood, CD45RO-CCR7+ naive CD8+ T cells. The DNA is TGTGCCAGCAGCCCAGGGACTGGAAACACCATATATATT. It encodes CASSPGTGNTIYI.